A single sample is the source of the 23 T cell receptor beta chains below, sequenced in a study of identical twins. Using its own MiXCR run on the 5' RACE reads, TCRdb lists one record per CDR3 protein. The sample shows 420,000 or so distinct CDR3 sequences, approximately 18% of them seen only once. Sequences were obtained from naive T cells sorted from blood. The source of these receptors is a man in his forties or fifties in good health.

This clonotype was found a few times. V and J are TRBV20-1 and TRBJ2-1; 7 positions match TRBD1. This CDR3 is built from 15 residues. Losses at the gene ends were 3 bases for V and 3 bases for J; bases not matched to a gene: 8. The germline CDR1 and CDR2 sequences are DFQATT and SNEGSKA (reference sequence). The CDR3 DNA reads TGCAGTGCTAGCCCTCCGGGACAGTTCTACAATGAGCAGTTCTTC. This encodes CSASPPGQFYNEQFF.

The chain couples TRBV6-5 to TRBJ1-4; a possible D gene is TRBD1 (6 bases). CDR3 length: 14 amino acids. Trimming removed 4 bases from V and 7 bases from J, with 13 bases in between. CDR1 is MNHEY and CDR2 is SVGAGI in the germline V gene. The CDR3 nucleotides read TGTGCCAGCAGTTCCAGGGAAGGGGGTGAAAAACTGTTTTTT. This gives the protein CASSSREGGEKLFF.

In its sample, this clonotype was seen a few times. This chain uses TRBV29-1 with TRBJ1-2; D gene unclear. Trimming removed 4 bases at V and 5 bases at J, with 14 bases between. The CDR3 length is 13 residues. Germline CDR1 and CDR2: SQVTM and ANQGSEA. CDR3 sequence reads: CSVVFAGPYGYTF. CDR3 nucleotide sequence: TGCAGCGTTGTTTTTGCAGGTCCATATGGCTACACCTTC.

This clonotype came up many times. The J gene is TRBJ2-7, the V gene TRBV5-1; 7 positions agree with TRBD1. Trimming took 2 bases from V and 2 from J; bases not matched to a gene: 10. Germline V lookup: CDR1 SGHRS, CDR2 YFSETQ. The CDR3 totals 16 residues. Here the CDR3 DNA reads TGCGCCAGCAGCTTAAGACCCGACAGGGTCCCCTACGAGCAGTACTTC. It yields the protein CASSLRPDRVPYEQYF.

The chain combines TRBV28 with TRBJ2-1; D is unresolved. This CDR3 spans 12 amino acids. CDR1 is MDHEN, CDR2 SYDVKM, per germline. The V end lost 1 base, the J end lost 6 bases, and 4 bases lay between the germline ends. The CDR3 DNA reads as TGTGCCAGCAGTTTATTTGGCAATGAGCAGTTCTTC. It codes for CASSLFGNEQFF.

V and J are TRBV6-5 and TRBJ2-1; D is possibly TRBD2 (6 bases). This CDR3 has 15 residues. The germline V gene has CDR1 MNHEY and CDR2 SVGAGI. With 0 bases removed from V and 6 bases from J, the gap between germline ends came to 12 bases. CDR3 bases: TGTGCCAGCAGTTACTCTGGCGGGGCCGCCAATGAGCAGTTCTTC. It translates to CASSYSGGAANEQFF.

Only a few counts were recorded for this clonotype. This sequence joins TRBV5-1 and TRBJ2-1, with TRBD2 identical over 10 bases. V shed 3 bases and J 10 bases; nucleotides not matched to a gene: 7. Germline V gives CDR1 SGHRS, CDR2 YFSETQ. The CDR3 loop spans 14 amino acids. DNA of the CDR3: TGCGCCAGCAGCTATCTAGCGGGAGTATCGGAGCAGTTCTTC. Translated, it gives CASSYLAGVSEQFF.

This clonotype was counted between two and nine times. This chain's CDR3 is CASSHSGQGGNIQYF. The CDR3, as DNA: TGTGCCAGCAGCCATTCGGGACAGGGAGGGAACATTCAGTACTTC. The chain joins TRBV12-3 or TRBV12-4 to TRBJ2-4; 9 bases fit TRBD1. With V trimmed by 6 bases and J by 7 bases, 10 bases remained unmatched. This CDR3 has 15 amino acids.

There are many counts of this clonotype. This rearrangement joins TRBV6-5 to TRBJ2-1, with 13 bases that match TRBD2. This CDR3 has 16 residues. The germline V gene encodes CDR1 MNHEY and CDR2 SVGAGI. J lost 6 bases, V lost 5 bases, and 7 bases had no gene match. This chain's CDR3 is CASSNHRLAGGNEQFF. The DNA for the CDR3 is TGTGCCAGCAGTAACCACCGACTAGCGGGGGGCAATGAGCAGTTCTTC.

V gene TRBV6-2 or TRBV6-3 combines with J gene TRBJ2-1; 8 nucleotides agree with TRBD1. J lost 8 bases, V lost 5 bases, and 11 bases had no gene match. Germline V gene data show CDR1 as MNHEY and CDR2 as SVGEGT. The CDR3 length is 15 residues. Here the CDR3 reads CASSHRTGRIDEQFF. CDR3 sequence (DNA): TGTGCCAGCAGTCACCGGACAGGGAGGATCGATGAGCAGTTCTTC.

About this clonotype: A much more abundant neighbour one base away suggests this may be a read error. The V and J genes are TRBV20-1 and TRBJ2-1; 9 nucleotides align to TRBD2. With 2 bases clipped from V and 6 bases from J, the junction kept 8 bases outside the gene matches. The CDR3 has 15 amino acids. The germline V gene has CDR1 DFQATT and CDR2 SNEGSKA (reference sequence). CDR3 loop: CSARNQAGGLNEQFF. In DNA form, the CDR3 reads TGCAGTGCTAGAAATCAAGCGGGAGGTCTCAATGAGCAGTTCTTC.

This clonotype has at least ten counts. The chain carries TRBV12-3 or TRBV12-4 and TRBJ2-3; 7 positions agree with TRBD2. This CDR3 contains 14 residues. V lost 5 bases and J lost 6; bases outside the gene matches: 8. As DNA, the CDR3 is TGTGCCAGCAGTCCAAGGACTAGTTGGGATACGCAGTATTTT. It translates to CASSPRTSWDTQYF.

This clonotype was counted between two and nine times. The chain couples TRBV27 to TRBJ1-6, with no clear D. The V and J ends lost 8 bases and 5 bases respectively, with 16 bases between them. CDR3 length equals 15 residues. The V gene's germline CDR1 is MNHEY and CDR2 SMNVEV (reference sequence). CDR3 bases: TGTGCCAGCGGATCGTGGACCGGTAATAATTCACCCCTCCACTTT. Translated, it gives CASGSWTGNNSPLHF.

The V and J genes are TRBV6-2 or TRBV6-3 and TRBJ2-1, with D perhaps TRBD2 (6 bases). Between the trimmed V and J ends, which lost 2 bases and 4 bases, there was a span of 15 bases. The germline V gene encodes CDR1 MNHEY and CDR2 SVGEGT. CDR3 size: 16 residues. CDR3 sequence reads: CASSYTGLKAYNEQFF. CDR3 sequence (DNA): TGTGCCAGCAGTTACACGGGACTGAAGGCGTACAATGAGCAGTTCTTC.

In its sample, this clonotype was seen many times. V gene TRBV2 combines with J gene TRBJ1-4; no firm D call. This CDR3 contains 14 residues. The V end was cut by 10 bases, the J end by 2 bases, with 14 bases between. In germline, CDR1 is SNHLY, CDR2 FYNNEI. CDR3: CAIREGSTNEKLFF. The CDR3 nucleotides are TGTGCCATCCGAGAGGGTTCGACTAATGAAAAACTGTTTTTT.

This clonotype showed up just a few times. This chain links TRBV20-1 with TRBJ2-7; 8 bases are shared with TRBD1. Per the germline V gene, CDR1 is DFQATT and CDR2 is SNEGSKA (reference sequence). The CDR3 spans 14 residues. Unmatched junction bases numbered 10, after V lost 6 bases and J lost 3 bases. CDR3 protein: CSAERTGRLYEQYF. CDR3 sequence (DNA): TGCAGTGCCGAAAGGACAGGGAGGCTCTACGAGCAGTACTTC.

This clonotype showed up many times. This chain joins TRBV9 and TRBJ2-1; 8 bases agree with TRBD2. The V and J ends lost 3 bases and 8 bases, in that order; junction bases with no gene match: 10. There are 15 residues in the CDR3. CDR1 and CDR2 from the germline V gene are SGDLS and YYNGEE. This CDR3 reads CASSADGGRIDEQFF. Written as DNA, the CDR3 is TGTGCCAGCAGCGCCGATGGCGGGAGGATCGATGAGCAGTTCTTC.

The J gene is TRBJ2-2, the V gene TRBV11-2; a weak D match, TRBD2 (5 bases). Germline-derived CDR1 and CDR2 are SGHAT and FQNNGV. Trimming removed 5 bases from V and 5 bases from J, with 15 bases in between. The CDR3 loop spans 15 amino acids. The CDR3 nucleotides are TGTGCCAGCAGCCCCCTCCCCCGGGATACCGGGGAGCTGTTTTTT. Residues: CASSPLPRDTGELFF.

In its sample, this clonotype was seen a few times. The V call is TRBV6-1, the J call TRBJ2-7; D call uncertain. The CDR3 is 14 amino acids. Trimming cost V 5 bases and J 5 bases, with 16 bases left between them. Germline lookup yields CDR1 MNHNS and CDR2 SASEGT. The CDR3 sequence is CASSPPGRFHEQYF. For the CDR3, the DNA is TGTGCCAGCAGTCCCCCTGGAAGGTTCCACGAGCAGTACTTC.

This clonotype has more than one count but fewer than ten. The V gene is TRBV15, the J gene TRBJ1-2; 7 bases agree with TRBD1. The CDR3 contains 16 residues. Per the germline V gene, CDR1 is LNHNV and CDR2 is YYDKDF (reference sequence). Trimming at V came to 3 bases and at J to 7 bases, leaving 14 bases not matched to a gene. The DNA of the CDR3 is TGTGCCACCAGCAGTCCAAGGGGGCGGAAGGACGGTGGCTACACCTTC. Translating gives CATSSPRGRKDGGYTF.

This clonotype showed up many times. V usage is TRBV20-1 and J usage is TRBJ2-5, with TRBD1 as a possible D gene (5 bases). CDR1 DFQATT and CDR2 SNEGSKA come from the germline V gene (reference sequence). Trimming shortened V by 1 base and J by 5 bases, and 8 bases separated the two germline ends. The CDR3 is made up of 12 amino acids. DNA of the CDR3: TGCAGTGCTAGAGGGGGCTGGGAGACCCAGTACTTC. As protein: CSARGGWETQYF.

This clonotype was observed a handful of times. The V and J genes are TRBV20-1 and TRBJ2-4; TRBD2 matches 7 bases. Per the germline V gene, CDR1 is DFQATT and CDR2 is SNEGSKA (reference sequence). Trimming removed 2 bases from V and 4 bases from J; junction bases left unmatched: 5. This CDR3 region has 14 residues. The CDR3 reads CSARSLAAKNIQYF. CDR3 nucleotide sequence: TGCAGTGCTAGATCCCTAGCGGCGAAAAACATTCAGTACTTC.

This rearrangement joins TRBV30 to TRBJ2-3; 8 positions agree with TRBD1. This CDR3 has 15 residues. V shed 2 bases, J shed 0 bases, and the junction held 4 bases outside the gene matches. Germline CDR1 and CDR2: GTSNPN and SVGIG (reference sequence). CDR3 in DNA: TGTGCCTGGAGTACCAGGACAGGGAGCACAGATACGCAGTATTTT. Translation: CAWSTRTGSTDTQYF. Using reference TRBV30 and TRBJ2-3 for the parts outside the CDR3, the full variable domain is SQTIHQWPATLVQPVGSPLSLECTVEGTSNPNLYWYRQAAGRGLQLLFYSVGIGQISSEVPQNLSASRPQDRQFILSSKKLLLSDSGFYLCAWSTRTGSTDTQYFGPGTRLTVL.